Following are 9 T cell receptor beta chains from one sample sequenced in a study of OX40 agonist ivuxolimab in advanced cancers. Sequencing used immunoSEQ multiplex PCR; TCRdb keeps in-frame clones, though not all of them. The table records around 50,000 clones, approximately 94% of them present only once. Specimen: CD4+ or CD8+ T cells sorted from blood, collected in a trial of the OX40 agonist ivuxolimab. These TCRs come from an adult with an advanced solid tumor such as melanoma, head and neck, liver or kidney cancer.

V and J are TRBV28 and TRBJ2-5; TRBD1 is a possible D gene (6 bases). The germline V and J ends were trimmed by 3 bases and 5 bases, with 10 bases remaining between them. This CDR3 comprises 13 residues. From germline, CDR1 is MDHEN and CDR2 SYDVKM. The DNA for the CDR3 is TGTGCCAGCAGTTTGACAGGTCACGAGACCCAGTACTTC. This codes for CASSLTGHETQYF.

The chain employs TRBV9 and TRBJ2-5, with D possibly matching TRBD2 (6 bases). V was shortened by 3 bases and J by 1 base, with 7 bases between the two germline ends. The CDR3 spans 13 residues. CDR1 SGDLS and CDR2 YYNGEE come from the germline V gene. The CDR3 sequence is CASSAGLQETQYF. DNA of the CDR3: TGTGCCAGCAGCGCGGGACTCCAAGAGACCCAGTACTTC.

The CDR3 reads CASSQQSTYNSPLHF. Here the CDR3 DNA reads TGCGCCAGCAGCCAGCAGAGTACCTATAATTCACCCCTCCACTTT. The V and J genes are TRBV4-1 and TRBJ1-6; D gene uncertain. V was cut by 3 bases and J by 2 bases, with 8 bases left in between. This CDR3 is built from 15 residues. CDR1 is MGHRA and CDR2 is YSYEKL in the germline V gene.

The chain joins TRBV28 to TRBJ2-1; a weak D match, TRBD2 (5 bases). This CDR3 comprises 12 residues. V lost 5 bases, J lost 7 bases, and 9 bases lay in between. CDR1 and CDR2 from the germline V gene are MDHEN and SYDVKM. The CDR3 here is CASSPWTNEQFF. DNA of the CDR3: TGTGCCAGCAGTCCCTGGACTAATGAGCAGTTCTTC.

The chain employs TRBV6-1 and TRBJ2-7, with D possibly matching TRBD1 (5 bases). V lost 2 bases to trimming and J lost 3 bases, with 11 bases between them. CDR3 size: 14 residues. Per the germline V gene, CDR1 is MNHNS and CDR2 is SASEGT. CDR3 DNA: TGTGCCAGCAGTGAATCCTGGACACACTACGAGCAGTACTTC. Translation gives CASSESWTHYEQYF.

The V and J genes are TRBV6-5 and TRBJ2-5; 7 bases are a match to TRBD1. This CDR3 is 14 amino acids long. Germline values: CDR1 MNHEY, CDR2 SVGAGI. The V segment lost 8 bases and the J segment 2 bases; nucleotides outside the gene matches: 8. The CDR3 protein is CASSSGQLQETQYF. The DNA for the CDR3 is TGTGCCAGCTCCTCGGGACAGCTACAAGAGACCCAGTACTTC.

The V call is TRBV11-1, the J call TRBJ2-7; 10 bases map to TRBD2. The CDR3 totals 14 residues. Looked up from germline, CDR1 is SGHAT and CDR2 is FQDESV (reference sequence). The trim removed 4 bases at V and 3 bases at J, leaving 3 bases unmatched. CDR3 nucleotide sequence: TGTGCCAGCAGCTCGGGACTAGCGCTCTACGAGCAGTACTTC. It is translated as CASSSGLALYEQYF.

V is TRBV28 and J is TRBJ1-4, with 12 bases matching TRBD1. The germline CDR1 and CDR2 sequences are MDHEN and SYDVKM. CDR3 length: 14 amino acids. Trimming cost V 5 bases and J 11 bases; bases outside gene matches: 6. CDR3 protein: CASSMGQGAGKLFF. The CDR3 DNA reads TGTGCCAGCAGTATGGGACAGGGGGCGGGGAAACTGTTTTTT.

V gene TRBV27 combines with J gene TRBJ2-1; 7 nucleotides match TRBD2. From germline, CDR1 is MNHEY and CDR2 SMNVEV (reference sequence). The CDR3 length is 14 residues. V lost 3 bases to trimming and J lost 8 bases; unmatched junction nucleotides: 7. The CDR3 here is CASSFVGGPDEQFF. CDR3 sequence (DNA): TGTGCCAGCAGTTTCGTGGGAGGGCCGGATGAGCAGTTCTTC.